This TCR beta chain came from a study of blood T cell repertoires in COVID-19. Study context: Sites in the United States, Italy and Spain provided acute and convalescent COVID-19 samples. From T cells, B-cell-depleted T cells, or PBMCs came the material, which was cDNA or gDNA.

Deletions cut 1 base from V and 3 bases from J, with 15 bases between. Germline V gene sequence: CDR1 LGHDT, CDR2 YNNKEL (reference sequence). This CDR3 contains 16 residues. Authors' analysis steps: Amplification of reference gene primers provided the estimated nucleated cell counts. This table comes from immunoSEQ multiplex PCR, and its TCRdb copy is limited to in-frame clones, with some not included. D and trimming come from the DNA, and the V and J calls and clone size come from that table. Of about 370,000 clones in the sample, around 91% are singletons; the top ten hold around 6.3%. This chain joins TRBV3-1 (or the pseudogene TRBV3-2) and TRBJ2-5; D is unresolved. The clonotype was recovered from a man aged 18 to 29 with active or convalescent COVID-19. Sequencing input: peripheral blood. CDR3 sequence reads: CASSQGMWQAEETQYF. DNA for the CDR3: TGTGCCAGCAGCCAAGGGATGTGGCAGGCCGAAGAGACCCAGTACTTC.